Shown below are 6 T cell receptor beta chains from a single sample sequenced in a study of early T cells in non-severe SARS-CoV-2 infection. TCRdb reprocessed the 5' RACE reads via MiXCR and lists one record per CDR3 protein. Of about 55,000 distinct CDR3 sequences listed, around 7% are singletons. This material consisted of whole blood, taken at baseline. Receptors were obtained from an adult who was a healthcare worker with PCR-confirmed SARS-CoV-2 infection or an uninfected control (not recorded which).

This clonotype was counted many times. V gene TRBV20-1 combines with J gene TRBJ1-1; D ambiguous. Per the germline V gene, CDR1 is DFQATT and CDR2 is SNEGSKA (reference sequence). CDR3 size: 13 residues. Trimming removed 5 bases at V and 4 bases at J, with 14 bases between. In nucleotides, the CDR3 is TGCAGTGCTGCCTCCCGAGGTTCCACTGAAGCTTTCTTT. Amino acid sequence: CSAASRGSTEAFF.

This clonotype was counted between two and nine times. V and J are TRBV7-8 and TRBJ1-1; D is ambiguous. Germline-derived CDR1 and CDR2 are SGHVS and FQNEAQ. Between the trimmed V and J ends, which lost 5 bases and 5 bases, there was a span of 12 bases. This CDR3 comprises 13 residues. For the CDR3, the DNA is TGTGCCAGCAGCGCCGGACCGAATACTGAAGCTTTCTTT. Its translation: CASSAGPNTEAFF.

The chain couples TRBV12-3 or TRBV12-4 to TRBJ2-1; D remains ambiguous. The CDR3 extends over 13 amino acids. Trimming cost V 5 bases and J 9 bases, with 14 bases left between them. The CDR3 DNA follows: TGTGCCAGCAGTCAGAGGACCCACGGTGAGCAGTTCTTC. Protein: CASSQRTHGEQFF.

This clonotype has only a few counts. Its ends do not fully match the called genes, so a read error is possible. The chain recombines TRBV29-1 with TRBJ2-1; D is unclear. The CDR3 extends over 14 amino acids. Germline V CDR1 and CDR2: SQVTM, ANQGSEA. CDR3 in DNA: TGCAGCGTCGAAGGGATCGGCTCCTACAATGAGCAGTTCTTC. Translation: CSVEGIGSYNEQFF.

This clonotype was recorded at least ten times. The chain links TRBV12-3 or TRBV12-4 to TRBJ2-1; a possible D gene is TRBD2 (6 bases). The V end was cut by 5 bases, the J end by 4 bases, with 18 bases between. The CDR3 extends over 16 amino acids. CDR3 sequence: CASSNRRAGGYNEQFF. CDR3 nucleotides: TGTGCCAGCAGTAACCGACGAGCCGGAGGGTACAATGAGCAGTTCTTC.

The sample holds many counts of this clonotype. The J gene is TRBJ2-2, the V gene TRBV7-9; no firm D call. The CDR3 runs 14 residues. Germline CDR1 is SEHNR and CDR2 is FQNEAQ (reference sequence). Trimming pared 5 bases from V and 2 bases from J, leaving 9 bases between. CDR3 bases: TGTGCCAGCAGCCCACGAAGTAACACCGGGGAGCTGTTTTTT. It specifies CASSPRSNTGELFF.